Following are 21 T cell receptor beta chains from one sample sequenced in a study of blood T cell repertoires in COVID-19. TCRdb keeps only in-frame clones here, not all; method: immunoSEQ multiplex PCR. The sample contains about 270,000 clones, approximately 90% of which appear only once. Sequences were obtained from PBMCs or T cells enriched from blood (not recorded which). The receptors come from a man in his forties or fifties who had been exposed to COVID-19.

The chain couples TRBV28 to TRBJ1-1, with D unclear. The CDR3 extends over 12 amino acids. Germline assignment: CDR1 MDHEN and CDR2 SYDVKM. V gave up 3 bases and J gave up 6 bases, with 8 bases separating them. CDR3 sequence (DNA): TGTGCCAGCAGTTTTTGGGCAGCTGAAGCTTTCTTT. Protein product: CASSFWAAEAFF.

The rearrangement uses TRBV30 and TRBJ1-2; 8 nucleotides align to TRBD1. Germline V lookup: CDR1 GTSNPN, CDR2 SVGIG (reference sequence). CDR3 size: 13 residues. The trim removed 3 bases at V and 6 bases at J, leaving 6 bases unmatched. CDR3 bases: TGTGCCTGGAGCTCCGGGACAGGCAATGGCTACACCTTC. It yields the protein CAWSSGTGNGYTF.

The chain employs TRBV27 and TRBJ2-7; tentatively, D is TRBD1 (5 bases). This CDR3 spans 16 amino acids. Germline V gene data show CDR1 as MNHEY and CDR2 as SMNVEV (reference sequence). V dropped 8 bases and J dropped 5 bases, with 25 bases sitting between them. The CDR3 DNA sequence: TGTGCCAGCGCCCTGGGCAGCAGGGTACTTATCAACGAGCAGTACTTC. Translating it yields CASALGSRVLINEQYF.

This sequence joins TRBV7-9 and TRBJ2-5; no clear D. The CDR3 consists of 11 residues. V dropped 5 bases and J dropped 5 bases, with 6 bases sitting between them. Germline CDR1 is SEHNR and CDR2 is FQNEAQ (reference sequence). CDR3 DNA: TGTGCCAGCAGCCAGACTGAGACCCAGTACTTC. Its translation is CASSQTETQYF.

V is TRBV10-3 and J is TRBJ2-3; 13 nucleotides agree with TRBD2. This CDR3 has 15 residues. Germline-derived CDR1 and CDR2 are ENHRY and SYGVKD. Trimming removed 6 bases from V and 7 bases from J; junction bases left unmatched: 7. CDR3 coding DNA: TGTGCCATCAGAACCCTCGGGACTAGCGGGAATACGCAGTATTTT. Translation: CAIRTLGTSGNTQYF.

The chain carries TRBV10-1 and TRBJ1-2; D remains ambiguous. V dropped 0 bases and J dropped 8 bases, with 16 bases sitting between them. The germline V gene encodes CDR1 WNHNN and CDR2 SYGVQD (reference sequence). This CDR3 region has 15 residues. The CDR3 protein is CASSESVGSPRGYTF. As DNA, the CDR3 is TGCGCCAGCAGTGAGTCCGTCGGGAGTCCAAGGGGCTACACCTTC.

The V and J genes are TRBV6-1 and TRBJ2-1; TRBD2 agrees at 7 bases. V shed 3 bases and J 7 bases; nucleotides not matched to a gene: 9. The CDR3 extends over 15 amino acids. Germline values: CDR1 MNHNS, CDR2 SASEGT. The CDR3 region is CASSEGAGVPNEQFF. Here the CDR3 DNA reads TGTGCCAGCAGTGAGGGTGCGGGAGTCCCGAATGAGCAGTTCTTC.

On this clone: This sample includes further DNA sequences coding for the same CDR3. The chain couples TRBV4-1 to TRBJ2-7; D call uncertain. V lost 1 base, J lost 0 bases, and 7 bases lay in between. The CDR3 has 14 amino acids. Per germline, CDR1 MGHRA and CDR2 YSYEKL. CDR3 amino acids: CASSQGGSSYEQYF. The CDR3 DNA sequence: TGCGCCAGCAGCCAAGGAGGCAGCTCCTACGAGCAGTACTTC.

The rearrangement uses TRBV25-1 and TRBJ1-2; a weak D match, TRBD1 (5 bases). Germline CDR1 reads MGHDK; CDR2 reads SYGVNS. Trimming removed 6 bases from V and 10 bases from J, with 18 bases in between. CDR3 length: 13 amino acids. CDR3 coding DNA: TGTGCCAGCAGCTACCAACAGTTAGGGGACTACACCTTC. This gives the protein CASSYQQLGDYTF.

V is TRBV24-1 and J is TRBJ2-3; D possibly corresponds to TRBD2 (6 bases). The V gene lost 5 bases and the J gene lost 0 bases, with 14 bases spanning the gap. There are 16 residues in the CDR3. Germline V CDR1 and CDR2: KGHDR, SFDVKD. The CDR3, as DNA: TGTGCCACCAGTGGGGTGGCGGGAAGTAGCACAGATACGCAGTATTTT. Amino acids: CATSGVAGSSTDTQYF.

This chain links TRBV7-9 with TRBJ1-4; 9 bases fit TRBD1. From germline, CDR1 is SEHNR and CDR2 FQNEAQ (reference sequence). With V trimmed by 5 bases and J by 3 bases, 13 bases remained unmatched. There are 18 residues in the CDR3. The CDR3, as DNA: TGTGCCAGCAGCCGGGATCGGGACAGGGATGTTCCTAATGAAAAACTGTTTTTT. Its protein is CASSRDRDRDVPNEKLFF. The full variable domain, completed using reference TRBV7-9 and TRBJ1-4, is DTGVSQNPRHKITKRGQNVTFRCDPISEHNRLYWYRQTLGQGPEFLTYFQNEAQLEKSRLLSDRFSAERPKGSFSTLEIQRTEQGDSAMYLCASSRDRDRDVPNEKLFFGSGTQLSVL.

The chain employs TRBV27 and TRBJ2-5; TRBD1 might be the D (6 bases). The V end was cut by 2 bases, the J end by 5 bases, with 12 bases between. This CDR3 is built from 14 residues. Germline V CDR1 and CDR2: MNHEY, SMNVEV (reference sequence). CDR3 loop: CASSLKTGWETQYF. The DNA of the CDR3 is TGTGCCAGCAGTTTAAAAACAGGGTGGGAGACCCAGTACTTC.

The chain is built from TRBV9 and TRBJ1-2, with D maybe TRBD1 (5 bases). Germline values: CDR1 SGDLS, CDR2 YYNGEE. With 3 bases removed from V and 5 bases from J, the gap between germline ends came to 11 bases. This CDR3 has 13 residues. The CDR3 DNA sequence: TGTGCCAGCAGCGGACAGCTGTATTATGGCTACACCTTC. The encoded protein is CASSGQLYYGYTF. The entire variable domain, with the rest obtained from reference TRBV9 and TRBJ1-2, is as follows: DSGVTQTPKHLITATGQRVTLRCSPRSGDLSVYWYQQSLDQGLQFLIQYYNGEERAKGNILERFSAQQFPDLHSELNLSSLELGDSALYFCASSGQLYYGYTFGSGTRLTVV.

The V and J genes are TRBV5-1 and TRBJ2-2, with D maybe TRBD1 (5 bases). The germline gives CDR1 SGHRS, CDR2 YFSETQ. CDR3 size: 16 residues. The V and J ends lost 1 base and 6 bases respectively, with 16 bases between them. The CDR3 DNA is TGCGCCAGCAGCTTGAGAGTGTGGTCAGGGTCCGGGGAGCTGTTTTTT. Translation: CASSLRVWSGSGELFF.

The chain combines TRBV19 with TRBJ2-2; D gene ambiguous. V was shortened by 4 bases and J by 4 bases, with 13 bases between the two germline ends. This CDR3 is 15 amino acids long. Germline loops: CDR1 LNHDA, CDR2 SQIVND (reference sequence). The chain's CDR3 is CASSKVVSGTGELFF. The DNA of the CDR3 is TGTGCCAGTAGTAAAGTGGTTTCAGGCACCGGGGAGCTGTTTTTT.

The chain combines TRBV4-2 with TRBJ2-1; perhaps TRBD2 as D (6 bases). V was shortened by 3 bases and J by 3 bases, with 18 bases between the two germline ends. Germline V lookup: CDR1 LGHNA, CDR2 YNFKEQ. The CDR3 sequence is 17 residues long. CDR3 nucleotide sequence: TGTGCCAGCAGCCATGCCGAAGGGACTCCCTTCTACAATGAGCAGTTCTTC. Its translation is CASSHAEGTPFYNEQFF.

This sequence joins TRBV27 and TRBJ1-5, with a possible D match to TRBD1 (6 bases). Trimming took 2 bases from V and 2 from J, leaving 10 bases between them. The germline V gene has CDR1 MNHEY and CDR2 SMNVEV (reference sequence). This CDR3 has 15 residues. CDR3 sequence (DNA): TGTGCCAGCAGTTTAGCAGGGGCAGGCAATCAGCCCCAGCATTTT. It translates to CASSLAGAGNQPQHF.

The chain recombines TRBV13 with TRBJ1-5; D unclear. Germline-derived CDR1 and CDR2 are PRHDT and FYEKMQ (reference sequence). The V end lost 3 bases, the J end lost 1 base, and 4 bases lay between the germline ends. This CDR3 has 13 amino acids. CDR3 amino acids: CASSFRSNQPQHF. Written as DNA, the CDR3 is TGTGCCAGCAGCTTCAGAAGCAATCAGCCCCAGCATTTT.

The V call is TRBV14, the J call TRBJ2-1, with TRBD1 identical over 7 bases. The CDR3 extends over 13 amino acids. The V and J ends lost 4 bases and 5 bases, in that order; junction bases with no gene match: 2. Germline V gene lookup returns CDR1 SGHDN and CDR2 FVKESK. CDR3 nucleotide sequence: TGTGCCAGCAGCCCGACAGGGAACAATGAGCAGTTCTTC. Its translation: CASSPTGNNEQFF. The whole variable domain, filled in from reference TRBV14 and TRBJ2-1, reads EAGVTQFPSHSVIEKGQTVTLRCDPISGHDNLYWYRRVMGKEIKFLLHFVKESKQDESGMPNNRFLAERTGGTYSTLKVQPAELEDSGVYFCASSPTGNNEQFFGPGTRLTVL.

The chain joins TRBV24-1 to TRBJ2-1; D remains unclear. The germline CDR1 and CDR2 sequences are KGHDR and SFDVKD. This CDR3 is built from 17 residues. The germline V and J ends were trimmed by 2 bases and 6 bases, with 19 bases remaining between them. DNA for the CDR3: TGTGCCACCAGTGATTCCGGAATAGGAACGCCGGGCAATGAGCAGTTCTTC. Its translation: CATSDSGIGTPGNEQFF.

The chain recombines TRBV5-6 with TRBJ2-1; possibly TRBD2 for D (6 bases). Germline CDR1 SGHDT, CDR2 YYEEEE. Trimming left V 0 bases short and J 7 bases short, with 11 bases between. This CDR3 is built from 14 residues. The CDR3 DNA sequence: TGTGCCAGCAGCTTGGGACTAGGGATAAATGAGCAGTTCTTC. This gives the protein CASSLGLGINEQFF.